Shown below are 8 T cell receptor beta chains from a single sample sequenced in a study of CD8+ T cells in alopecia areata. Following RNA extraction, reverse transcription yielded cDNA that acted as the sequencing template. Some clones are missing from TCRdb's copy, which holds only in-frame ones; the method was immunoSEQ multiplex PCR. The top ten clones hold under 7% of a sample with 200,000 or so clones, 58% of them seen once. Noted treatment: oral pan-JAK inhibitor, 5-10 mg twice daily. The sample in question was CD4+ T cells sorted from blood, obtained at week 24, from a patient treated with tofacitinib. These TCRs come from a human donor with alopecia areata.

This clone was recorded once. This sample includes further DNA sequences coding for the same CDR3. The chain has TRBV5-1 and TRBJ2-5; 8 positions agree with TRBD2. Trimming at V came to 1 base and at J to 4 bases, leaving 3 bases not matched to a gene. In germline, CDR1 is SGHRS, CDR2 YFSETQ. The length of the CDR3 is 14 residues. The CDR3: CASSLSGGRETQYF. In DNA form, the CDR3 reads TGCGCCAGCAGCTTGTCGGGGGGGCGAGAGACCCAGTACTTC.

The chain uses TRBV4-1 and TRBJ2-3, with 12 bases lining up with TRBD2. Germline V gene lookup returns CDR1 MGHRA and CDR2 YSYEKL. The CDR3 contains 18 residues. The junction had 5 bases not matched to a gene; V was cut back by 0 bases and J by 1 base. The chain's CDR3 is CASSQDHRTSGGTDTQYF. Here the CDR3 DNA reads TGCGCCAGCAGCCAAGATCACCGGACTAGCGGGGGCACAGATACGCAGTATTTT.

The V and J genes are TRBV7-7 and TRBJ2-5; D gene ambiguous. The germline V gene encodes CDR1 SSHAT and CDR2 FNYEAQ (reference sequence). V shed 1 base and J shed 3 bases, with 12 bases lying between them. The CDR3 length is 15 residues. The CDR3 region is CASSLEDSKEETQYF. The CDR3 DNA reads as TGTGCCAGCAGCTTAGAAGATAGTAAGGAAGAGACCCAGTACTTC.

This clone was detected only a few times. The gene calls are TRBV7-9 and TRBJ1-1; maybe TRBD1 (6 bases). The CDR3 consists of 15 residues. V gave up 5 bases and J gave up 0 bases, with 13 bases separating them. Germline CDR1 SEHNR, CDR2 FQNEAQ (reference sequence). CDR3 residues: CASSARQVMNTEAFF. Here the CDR3 DNA reads TGTGCCAGCAGCGCGAGACAGGTTATGAACACTGAAGCTTTCTTT.

This clone has a handful of counts. J is TRBJ2-1 and V is TRBV11-2, with 9 bases identical to TRBD2. Unmatched junction bases numbered 6, after V lost 5 bases and J lost 1 base. The CDR3 loop spans 16 amino acids. Per germline, CDR1 SGHAT and CDR2 FQNNGV. CDR3 amino acids: CASSSSGSLSYNEQFF. The DNA of the CDR3 is TGTGCCAGCAGCAGTAGCGGGAGTTTATCCTACAATGAGCAGTTCTTC.

The rearrangement uses TRBV9 and TRBJ2-5, with D possibly being TRBD2 (6 bases). Trimming stripped 0 bases from V and 5 bases from J, with 11 bases between. Germline V gives CDR1 SGDLS, CDR2 YYNGEE. The CDR3 runs to 14 residues. The CDR3 nucleotides read TGTGCCAGCAGCGTAGCTCCTAGCGCTGAGACCCAGTACTTC. This codes for CASSVAPSAETQYF.

The table lists this clone with a count of one. The V gene is TRBV9, the J gene TRBJ2-3, with 10 bases matching TRBD2. Germline V gene sequence: CDR1 SGDLS, CDR2 YYNGEE. There are 16 residues in the CDR3. Germline trimming cut 3 bases from V and 2 bases from J; bases unmatched to any gene: 6. CDR3 bases: TGTGCCAGCAGCGGGGGAGCGGGAGGGCCCACAGATACGCAGTATTTT. Its translation is CASSGGAGGPTDTQYF. Full variable domain (rest looked up from reference TRBV9 and TRBJ2-3): DSGVTQTPKHLITATGQRVTLRCSPRSGDLSVYWYQQSLDQGLQFLIQYYNGEERAKGNILERFSAQQFPDLHSELNLSSLELGDSALYFCASSGGAGGPTDTQYFGPGTRLTVL.

The chain links TRBV6-6 to TRBJ1-5; D gene uncertain. CDR3 size: 13 residues. CDR1 is MNHNY and CDR2 is SVGAGI in the germline V gene (reference sequence). The germline V and J ends were trimmed by 0 bases and 11 bases, with 11 bases remaining between them. CDR3 coding DNA: TGTGCCAGCAGTTACTCGAGAGAAGGCGCCCAGCATTTT. Its protein is CASSYSREGAQHF.